This T cell receptor beta chain derives from a study of prognosis after radiotherapy for stage I lung cancer. A remark on this clonotype: The target antigen is unknown. This could be a read error, since a much larger clone is one nucleotide away.

Per germline, CDR1 ENHRY and CDR2 SYGVKD. The CDR3 is 11 amino acids. V lost 7 bases to trimming and J lost 7 bases, with 11 bases between them. Approximately 5.5 milliliters of peripheral blood were drawn at each of two time points. Study outcomes and limitations: Following stereotactic body radiation therapy, patients who went on to develop distant metastases had lower Shannon entropy.

The TCR beta CDR3 region was amplified from genomic DNA, with two rounds of multiplex PCR being used for the amplification. Primers (each specific to one TRBV or TRBJ gene) were used in first-round PCR. From the multiplex PCR reads, TCRdb called clonotypes with MiXCR, one entry per CDR3 protein. Of under 55,000 distinct CDR3 sequences listed, approximately 30% are singletons. This sequence originates from a donor aged 50 or older with non-small cell lung cancer. The chain links TRBV10-3 to TRBJ2-7; D gene uncertain. Source: PBMCs, taken before or after stereotactic body radiation therapy (not recorded which). CDR3 protein: CAIKENNEQYF. CDR3 nucleotides: TGTGCCATCAAAGAGAACAATGAGCAGTACTTC.